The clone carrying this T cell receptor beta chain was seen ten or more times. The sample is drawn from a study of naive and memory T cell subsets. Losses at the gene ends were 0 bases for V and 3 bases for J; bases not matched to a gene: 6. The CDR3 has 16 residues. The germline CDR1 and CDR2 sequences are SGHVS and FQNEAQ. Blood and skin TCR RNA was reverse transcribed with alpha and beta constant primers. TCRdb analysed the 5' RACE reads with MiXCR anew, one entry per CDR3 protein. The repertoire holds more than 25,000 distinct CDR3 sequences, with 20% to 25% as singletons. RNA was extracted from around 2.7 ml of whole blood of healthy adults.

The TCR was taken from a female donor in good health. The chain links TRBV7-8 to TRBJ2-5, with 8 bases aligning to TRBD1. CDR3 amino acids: CASSLAHRTGKETQYF. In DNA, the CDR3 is TGTGCCAGCAGCTTAGCTCACAGGACAGGGAAAGAGACCCAGTACTTC.